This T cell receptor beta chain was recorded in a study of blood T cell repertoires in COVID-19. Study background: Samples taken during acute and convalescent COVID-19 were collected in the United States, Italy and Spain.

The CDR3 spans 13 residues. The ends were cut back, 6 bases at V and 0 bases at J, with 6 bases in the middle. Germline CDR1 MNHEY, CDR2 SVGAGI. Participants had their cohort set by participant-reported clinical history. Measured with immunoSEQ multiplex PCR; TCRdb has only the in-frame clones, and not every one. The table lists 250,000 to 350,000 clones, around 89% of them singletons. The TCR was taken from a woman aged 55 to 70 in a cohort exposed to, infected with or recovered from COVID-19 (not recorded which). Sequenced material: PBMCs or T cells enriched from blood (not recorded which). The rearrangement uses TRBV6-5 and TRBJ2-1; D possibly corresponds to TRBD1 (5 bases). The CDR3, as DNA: TGTGCCAGCAGGACAGTCTCCTACAATGAGCAGTTCTTC. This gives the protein CASRTVSYNEQFF.